A selection of T cell receptor beta chains follows, all from one sample in a study of blood T cells in healthy people across ages. TCRdb reanalysed the 5' RACE reads using MiXCR and keeps one entry per CDR3 protein. Seen here are more than 1,000,000 distinct CDR3 sequences, roughly a quarter observed once, and the top ten hold less than 0.85%. This sample also appeared in a second study, on T cells of mothers and their children.

The source material was blood. Source of these receptors: a girl aged 2 to 10 in good health. CDR3s include the opening cysteine and the closing phenylalanine or tryptophan. A D gene is named only where the DNA matches it firmly. Rows may omit the clone size; those that give it use once, few, many or a size class.

>TRBJ2-1|TRBD2|few|TRBV7-3
CASSSGLALYNEQFF
TGTGCCAGCAGCTCGGGACTAGCGCTATACAATGAGCAGTTCTTC
>TRBJ2-2|TRBD1|few|TRBV12-3/TRBV12-4
CASSSRQGYGELFF
TGTGCCAGCAGTTCCAGACAGGGGTACGGGGAGCTGTTCTTT
>TRBJ2-7|.|.|TRBV10-3
CASSSGELSYEQYF
TGTGCCAGCAGCTCTGGGGAATTGTCCTACGAGCAGTACTTC
>TRBJ2-1|.|few|TRBV5-1
CASHREPESDEQFF
TGCGCCAGCCACCGGGAGCCAGAGTCGGATGAGCAGTTCTTC
>TRBJ2-1|.|.|TRBV7-8
CASSFTLTGRRDEQFF
TGTGCCAGCAGCTTTACCTTAACAGGGAGAAGGGATGAGCAGTTCTTC
>TRBJ2-7|TRBD2|.|TRBV4-1
CASSQDSLAGVYEQYF
TGCGCCAGCAGCCAAGATTCCCTAGCGGGAGTCTACGAGCAGTACTTC
>TRBJ2-3|TRBD1|.|TRBV12-5
CASGFLPGGSTDTQYF
TGTGCTAGTGGTTTCCTACCAGGGGGAAGCACAGATACGCAGTATTTT
>TRBJ2-1|.|few|TRBV28
CASITKGLTDNEQFF
TGTGCCAGCATCACCAAGGGGCTCACCGACAATGAGCAGTTCTTC
>TRBJ2-7|.|few|TRBV5-6
CASSRGPGSYEQYF
TGTGCCAGCAGCCGGGGACCGGGAAGCTACGAGCAGTACTTC
>TRBJ2-7|TRBD2|few|TRBV15
CATSSAGDSYEQYF
TGTGCCACCAGCAGCGCGGGAGACTCCTACGAGCAGTACTTC
>TRBJ2-7|TRBD2|.|TRBV5-1
CANSLLATSSYEQYF
TGCGCCAACAGCTTACTAGCGACCAGCTCCTACGAGCAGTACTTC
>TRBJ2-5|.|.|TRBV28
CASSSHQEVETQYF
TGTGCCAGCAGTTCCCACCAGGAAGTCGAGACCCAGTACTTC
>TRBJ2-5|TRBD2|few|TRBV2
CASAMIGAGVYVF
TGTGCCAGCGCGATGATCGGGGCGGGGGTATACGTGTTC
>TRBJ1-1|.|.|TRBV28
CASSPAWVEAFF
TGTGCCAGCAGCCCCGCTTGGGTTGAAGCTTTCTTT
>TRBJ2-1|TRBD2|few|TRBV11-1
CASSLLGVAGEIEQFF
TGTGCCAGCAGCCTTCTCGGGGTAGCGGGAGAAATTGAGCAGTTCTTC
>TRBJ1-2|TRBD1|.|TRBV3-1
CASSQAGQSYGYTF
TGTGCCAGCAGCCAAGCGGGACAGAGCTATGGCTACACCTTC
>TRBJ1-2|TRBD1|.|TRBV7-2
CASSLAWTGERGYTF
TGTGCCAGCAGCTTAGCGTGGACAGGGGAGAGGGGCTACACCTTC
>TRBJ2-6|TRBD1|few|TRBV28
CASNLGTADLAAGANVLTF
TGTGCCAGCAACTTAGGGACAGCAGATCTTGCGGCTGGGGCCAACGTCCTGACTTTC
>TRBJ1-2|.|few|TRBV5-5
CASSLNPTADYGYTF
TGTGCCAGCAGCTTGAACCCGACAGCCGATTATGGCTACACCTTC
>TRBJ1-1|.|.|TRBV19
CASRTDRDTEAFF
TGTGCCAGTAGAACGGACAGAGACACTGAAGCTTTCTTT
>TRBJ2-7|.|.|TRBV9
CASSVDGTTYEQYF
TGTGCCAGCAGCGTAGATGGTACCACCTACGAGCAGTACTTC
>TRBJ2-1|TRBD2|few|TRBV11-2
CASSLEAGVGFEQFF
TGTGCCAGCAGCTTAGAGGCGGGAGTAGGATTTGAGCAGTTCTTC
>TRBJ1-3|.|.|TRBV12-3/TRBV12-4
CASSLAGRNTIYF
TGTGCCAGCAGTCTCGCCGGGAGAAACACCATATATTTT
>TRBJ1-5|TRBD1|.|TRBV19
CASTDRNLNQPQHF
TGTGCCAGTACGGACAGGAACTTAAATCAGCCCCAGCATTTT
>TRBJ1-2|.|.|TRBV4-3
CASSQETRSGYTF
TGCGCCAGCAGCCAAGAGACCAGGTCTGGCTACACCTTC
>TRBJ2-1|TRBD2|.|TRBV29-1
CSVEKGGNNEQFF
TGCAGCGTTGAGAAGGGAGGGAACAATGAGCAGTTCTTC
>TRBJ2-1|TRBD1|.|TRBV4-1
CASSHQGDYNEQFF
TGCGCCAGCAGCCACCAGGGGGACTACAATGAGCAGTTCTTC
>TRBJ2-3|TRBD2|few|TRBV4-3
CASSQEGGLAGEITDTQYF
TGCGCCAGCAGCCAAGAAGGAGGACTAGCGGGAGAAATCACAGATACGCAGTATTTT
>TRBJ1-1|.|few|TRBV11-2
CASSPGLRRGNTEAFF
TGTGCCAGCAGCCCGGGACTCAGAAGGGGGAACACTGAAGCTTTCTTT
>TRBJ1-4|.|.|TRBV25-1
CASSELFGTNEKLFF
TGTGCCAGCAGTGAACTCTTCGGGACTAATGAAAAACTGTTTTTT
>TRBJ2-4|.|.|TRBV14
CASSASANIQYF
TGTGCCAGCAGCGCTTCAGCCAACATTCAGTACTTC
>TRBJ2-5|TRBD1|.|TRBV6-6
CASNQGQGASPPRETQYF
TGTGCCAGCAACCAGGGACAGGGGGCCTCCCCTCCTCGAGAGACCCAGTACTTC
>TRBJ2-7|.|.|TRBV10-3
CATARDGGFYEQYF
TGTGCCACCGCCCGGGACGGTGGATTCTACGAGCAGTACTTC
>TRBJ2-1|.|once|TRBV12-5
CASGLLDPSYNEQFF
TGTGCTAGTGGTTTGTTAGACCCATCCTACAATGAGCAGTTCTTC
>TRBJ2-7|TRBD2|.|TRBV5-1
CASSPTSGTSEQYF
TGCGCCAGCAGCCCGACTTCCGGGACTAGTGAGCAGTACTTC
>TRBJ2-7|.|many|TRBV9
CASSDSTGAPHEQYF
TGTGCCAGCAGCGACTCCACCGGGGCTCCCCACGAGCAGTACTTC
>TRBJ1-1|.|few|TRBV12-3/TRBV12-4
CASNLEGGIEAFF
TGTGCCAGTAATCTCGAAGGGGGGATTGAAGCTTTCTTT
>TRBJ2-7|.|few|TRBV29-1
CSDGSISRPFSYEQYF
TGCAGCGACGGGTCTATTAGCCGGCCCTTCTCCTACGAGCAGTACTTC
>TRBJ1-5|.|.|TRBV6-6
CASKAGGQPQHF
TGTGCCAGCAAAGCGGGGGGTCAGCCCCAGCATTTT
>TRBJ2-1|TRBD1|.|TRBV29-1
CSVEVTGQHGNEQFF
TGCAGCGTTGAGGTTACGGGACAGCATGGGAATGAGCAGTTCTTC
>TRBJ2-5|TRBD1|few|TRBV12-3/TRBV12-4
CASSLAPDREETQYF
TGTGCCAGCAGTTTAGCCCCGGACAGGGAAGAGACCCAGTACTTC